These 26 T cell receptor beta chains originate from one sample sequenced in a study of shared clonotypes between healthy human individuals. Profiled with immunoSEQ multiplex PCR; TCRdb holds only in-frame clones, not every one. Of 2.3 million or so clones in the sample, over 90% are singletons; the top ten hold 0.39%. The sequencing sample was made of naive CD4+ T cells from PBMCs. The subset was: CD45RA+ positively selected. The receptors here all came from a man aged 18 to 29 in good health. Some clones in this sample may be carry-over from other donors' samples.

A single count supports this clone. The rearrangement joins TRBV2 to TRBJ2-5, with D uncertain. Looked up from germline, CDR1 is SNHLY and CDR2 is FYNNEI. Trimming shortened V by 7 bases and J by 5 bases, and 14 bases separated the two germline ends. This CDR3 region has 13 residues. The CDR3 nucleotides read TGTGCCAGCACTTCGACTGCGCAGGAGACCCAGTACTTC. This gives the protein CASTSTAQETQYF. The full variable domain, in which reference TRBV2 and TRBJ2-5 provide the parts outside the CDR3, is EPEVTQTPSHQVTQMGQEVILRCVPISNHLYFYWYRQILGQKVEFLVSFYNNEISEKSEIFDDQFSVERPDGSNFTLKIRSTKLEDSAMYFCASTSTAQETQYFGPGTRLLVL.

This rearrangement joins TRBV7-2 to TRBJ2-3, with D unresolved. The CDR3 consists of 14 residues. Per germline, CDR1 SGHTA and CDR2 FQGNSA. The V end was cut by 2 bases, the J end by 6 bases, with 12 bases between. CDR3 bases: TGTGCCAGCAGCTTAATGCTAGAAGGGGATACGCAGTATTTT. It translates to CASSLMLEGDTQYF. The variable domain in full, completed from reference TRBV7-2 and TRBJ2-3, reads GAGVSQSPSNKVTEKGKDVELRCDPISGHTALYWYRQSLGQGLEFLIYFQGNSAPDKSGLPSDRFSAERTGGSVSTLTIQRTQQEDSAVYLCASSLMLEGDTQYFGPGTRLTVL.

The chain has TRBV15 and TRBJ1-1; tentative D call: TRBD1 (5 bases). Trimming took off 3 bases at V and 1 base at J, with 12 bases between the two ends. This CDR3 is built from 15 residues. Per the germline V gene, CDR1 is LNHNV and CDR2 is YYDKDF (reference sequence). The CDR3 DNA is TGTGCCACCAGCAGGAAGTTAGGGACGAACACTGAAGCTTTCTTT. It codes for CATSRKLGTNTEAFF.

The genes are TRBV30 and TRBJ1-3; D is ambiguous. Germline CDR1 is GTSNPN and CDR2 is SVGIG (reference sequence). The CDR3 runs to 16 residues. V lost 1 base and J 3 bases, leaving 16 bases between the germline ends. The CDR3 spells CAWSAFGLLIGNTIYF. CDR3 bases: TGTGCCTGGAGTGCGTTCGGCCTTTTGATTGGAAACACCATATATTTT.

Note on this clone: One junction end disagrees with the germline gene, perhaps due to a read error. This chain joins TRBV19 and TRBJ2-3; D possibly corresponds to TRBD2 (5 bases). Per the germline V gene, CDR1 is LNHDA and CDR2 is SQIVND (reference sequence). This CDR3 is built from 11 residues. The CDR3 region is CASTIADTQYF. The CDR3 nucleotides are TGTGCCAGTACTATAGCGGATACGCAGTATTTT. The complete variable domain, with remaining parts taken from reference TRBV19 and TRBJ2-3, reads DGGITQSPKYLFRKEGQNVTLSCEQNLNHDAMYWYRQDPGQGLRLIYYSQIVNDFQKGDIAEGYSVSREKKESFPLTVTSAQKNPTAFYLCASTIADTQYFGPGTRLTVL.

The rearrangement joins TRBV5-1 to TRBJ2-7, with D perhaps given as TRBD1 or TRBD2 (5 bases each). The CDR3 runs to 14 residues. Trimming removed 5 bases from V and 9 bases from J, with 21 bases in between. The germline CDR1 and CDR2 sequences are SGHRS and YFSETQ. CDR3 protein: CASSLTAVATGQYF. CDR3 nucleotides: TGCGCCAGCAGTTTGACAGCGGTGGCCACAGGGCAGTACTTC.

This chain connects TRBV7-6 to TRBJ2-1, with D uncertain. Trimming removed 2 bases at V and 3 bases at J, with 14 bases between. The germline V gene has CDR1 SGHVS and CDR2 FNYEAQ. The CDR3 runs 16 residues. CDR3 sequence: CASSLNLGYSYNEQFF. In DNA, the CDR3 is TGTGCCAGCAGCTTAAATCTTGGGTACAGCTACAATGAGCAGTTCTTC.

V and J are TRBV5-1 and TRBJ2-1; TRBD2 matches at 10 bases. The CDR3 sequence is 16 residues long. The junction had 9 bases not matched to a gene; V was cut back by 4 bases and J by 5 bases. CDR1 SGHRS and CDR2 YFSETQ come from the germline V gene. The CDR3 here is CASSQSTGTSDNEQFF. The DNA for the CDR3 is TGCGCCAGCAGCCAGAGTACTGGGACTAGCGACAATGAGCAGTTCTTC.

The chain employs TRBV28 and TRBJ2-1, with TRBD2 identical over 8 bases. This CDR3 contains 15 residues. V shed 5 bases and J 6 bases; nucleotides not matched to a gene: 9. From germline, CDR1 is MDHEN and CDR2 SYDVKM. The DNA of the CDR3 is TGTGCCAGCAGTCCTTCAACTAGCGGTCCCAATGAGCAGTTCTTC. Translated, it gives CASSPSTSGPNEQFF.

This sequence joins TRBV19 and TRBJ2-1, with 13 nucleotides matching TRBD2. CDR1 and CDR2 (germline): LNHDA, SQIVND (reference sequence). Trimming took 1 base from V and 15 from J; bases not matched to a gene: 12. The CDR3 covers 16 residues. CDR3 sequence: CASSIGGTSGINGRFF. The CDR3 DNA is TGTGCCAGTAGTATAGGGGGGACTAGCGGGATAAATGGGCGGTTCTTC.

The chain recombines TRBV27 with TRBJ2-7, with 10 bases lining up with TRBD1. This CDR3 has 15 residues. The ends lost 5 bases at V and 6 bases at J; junction bases unmatched: 10. Germline-derived CDR1 and CDR2 are MNHEY and SMNVEV (reference sequence). CDR3 in amino acids: CASSRTGTGVLEQYF. The CDR3 bases are TGTGCCAGCAGTCGCACCGGGACAGGGGTGCTCGAGCAGTACTTC.

The chain has TRBV6-1 and TRBJ2-7, with a possible D match to TRBD1 (5 bases). Germline-derived CDR1 and CDR2 are MNHNS and SASEGT. With 10 bases removed from V and 1 base from J, the gap between germline ends came to 11 bases. The CDR3 has 12 amino acids. In DNA, the CDR3 is TGTGCCACCGGGCGACAGTCCTACGAGCAGTACTTC. Amino acids: CATGRQSYEQYF.

The chain combines TRBV27 with TRBJ2-3; weak D call: TRBD2 (5 bases). This CDR3 has 18 residues. V was pared by 7 bases and J by 2 bases, with 25 bases between. Per germline, CDR1 MNHEY and CDR2 SMNVEV (reference sequence). The CDR3 region has the DNA TGTGCCAGCACCAAGACCCCGGCGGTAACGGGGTACACAGATACGCAGTATTTT. Translated: CASTKTPAVTGYTDTQYF.

V gene TRBV6-1 combines with J gene TRBJ1-2, with D possibly TRBD1 on 5 matching bases. This CDR3 has 14 residues. Germline CDR1 MNHNS, CDR2 SASEGT. V was shortened by 2 bases and J by 4 bases, with 11 bases between the two germline ends. CDR3 nucleotides: TGTGCCAGCAGTGAACGGGGGGGGACCTATGGCTACACCTTC. This translates into CASSERGGTYGYTF.

This chain links TRBV19 with TRBJ1-2; D is undetermined. The CDR3 loop spans 15 amino acids. V lost 2 bases and J 2 bases, leaving 12 bases between the germline ends. Germline V gives CDR1 LNHDA, CDR2 SQIVND (reference sequence). In DNA form, the CDR3 reads TGTGCCAGTAGTATAAAGGGCGGACTAAACTATGGCTACACCTTC. It translates to CASSIKGGLNYGYTF.

This sequence joins TRBV2 and TRBJ1-2, with D unclear. Germline V CDR1 and CDR2: SNHLY, FYNNEI. The length of the CDR3 is 16 residues. V lost 8 bases, J lost 0 bases, and 19 bases lay in between. The CDR3 region is CASSAVEGRPNYGYTF. The CDR3 nucleotides are TGTGCCAGCTCGGCGGTTGAGGGCAGGCCTAACTATGGCTACACCTTC.

The CDR3 loop reads CASSLDYNYGYTF. CDR3 bases: TGTGCCAGCAGTTTGGACTATAACTATGGCTACACCTTC. The gene calls are TRBV28 and TRBJ1-2, with D uncertain. V was pared by 3 bases and J by 1 base, with 6 bases between. In germline, CDR1 is MDHEN, CDR2 SYDVKM. The CDR3 is made up of 13 amino acids.

This chain joins TRBV7-3 and TRBJ2-2; the D is unclear. V was clipped by 4 bases and J by 3 bases, with 9 bases between them. Germline CDR1 SGHTA, CDR2 FQGTGA. CDR3 length: 14 residues. DNA of the CDR3: TGTGCCAGCAGCTCCAACCGGGACACCGGGGAGCTGTTTTTT. Amino acid sequence: CASSSNRDTGELFF.

The chain employs TRBV9 and TRBJ2-3, with 7 bases that match TRBD1. After removal of 4 bases from V and 2 bases from J, the junction contained 10 bases not matched to a gene. CDR3 length: 16 amino acids. Germline CDR1 and CDR2: SGDLS and YYNGEE. The CDR3 bases are TGTGCCAGCAGCCCCAGAGGGACAGACCTCACAGATACGCAGTATTTT. It specifies CASSPRGTDLTDTQYF.

The rearrangement uses TRBV5-1 and TRBJ1-5, with D perhaps matching TRBD1 (6 bases). Germline assignment: CDR1 SGHRS and CDR2 YFSETQ. Trimming cost V 2 bases and J 1 base, with 13 bases left between them. The CDR3 is 16 residues long. The CDR3 region is CASSLTGIGSNQPQHF. The CDR3 DNA sequence: TGCGCCAGCAGCTTAACAGGGATTGGAAGCAATCAGCCCCAGCATTTT.

This clone was seen a few times. This sample includes further DNA sequences coding for the same CDR3. The DNA of the CDR3 is TGTGCCTGGCGGTTGAACACTGAAGCTTTCTTT. It translates to CAWRLNTEAFF. This chain connects TRBV30 to TRBJ1-1; D is ambiguous. The length of the CDR3 is 11 residues. From germline, CDR1 is GTSNPN and CDR2 SVGIG (reference sequence). Deletions cut 5 bases from V and 0 bases from J, with 4 bases between.

The chain uses TRBV9 and TRBJ1-2; no clear D. V was trimmed by 3 bases and J by 9 bases, leaving 18 bases between them. The length of the CDR3 is 14 residues. Germline V gene lookup returns CDR1 SGDLS and CDR2 YYNGEE. The CDR3 sequence: CASSAPLPQRSYTF. CDR3 nucleotide sequence: TGTGCCAGCAGCGCCCCCCTCCCCCAAAGGAGCTACACCTTC.

The V call is TRBV6-5, the J call TRBJ2-3, with 9 bases fitting TRBD1. Losses at the gene ends were 6 bases for V and 4 bases for J; bases not matched to a gene: 2. The germline CDR1 and CDR2 sequences are MNHEY and SVGAGI. This CDR3 contains 13 residues. CDR3 bases: TGTGCCAGCAGGACAGGGGGTGCAGATACGCAGTATTTT. Amino acid sequence: CASRTGGADTQYF.

This clone was observed once. The gene calls are TRBV11-2 and TRBJ2-3; 8 nucleotides line up with TRBD2. CDR3 size: 14 residues. Per germline, CDR1 SGHAT and CDR2 FQNNGV. V trimming: 4 bases; J trimming: 4 bases; junction bases outside the gene matches: 4. The CDR3 DNA reads TGTGCCAGCAGCTCGCCCGGGAGGGCAGATACGCAGTATTTT. It encodes CASSSPGRADTQYF. The full variable domain, its missing parts supplied by reference TRBV11-2 and TRBJ2-3, is EAGVAQSPRYKIIEKRQSVAFWCNPISGHATLYWYQQILGQGPKLLIQFQNNGVVDDSQLPKDRFSAERLKGVDSTLKIQPAKLEDSAVYLCASSSPGRADTQYFGPGTRLTVL.

Only a few counts were recorded for this clone. This may be a read error, as it is one base from a much larger clone. The rearrangement links TRBV6-1 to TRBJ1-1; 8 nucleotides match TRBD1. Looked up from germline, CDR1 is MNHNS and CDR2 is SASEGT. This CDR3 has 13 amino acids. The V segment lost 7 bases and the J segment 1 base; nucleotides outside the gene matches: 2. CDR3 protein: CASTGQGNTEAFF. The CDR3 bases are TGTGCCAGCACTGGACAGGGGAACACTGAAGCTTTCTTT.

This clone was picked up one time. V is TRBV4-1 and J is TRBJ1-2; D gene ambiguous. CDR1 and CDR2 from the germline V gene are MGHRA and YSYEKL. The CDR3 has 14 residues. Trimming removed 2 bases at V and 3 bases at J, with 10 bases between. CDR3 DNA: TGCGCCAGCAGCCAATTAGGTACTTACTATGGCTACACCTTC. It codes for CASSQLGTYYGYTF.